The table lists the clone carrying this TCR beta chain with a few counts. The antigen remains unidentified. The data derive from a study of T cell repertoires in cytomegalovirus infection. The CDR3 consists of 15 residues. The trim removed 5 bases at V and 4 bases at J, leaving 10 bases unmatched. TCRdb re-called the reads through MiXCR, storing one row per CDR3 protein. The profile covers approximately 990,000 distinct CDR3 sequences, with approximately 31% appearing a single time and over 12% taken by the ten largest. The rearrangement links TRBV12-3 or TRBV12-4 to TRBJ2-5, with 7 bases that match TRBD1. This receptor was obtained from a human donor in good health (CMV status not recorded). Some clones in this sample may be carry-over from other donors' samples. The specimen comprised cultured CD8+ T cells from PBMCs, sampled from culture after CMV antigen stimulation. The CDR3 protein is CASSLQDRDRETQYF. The CDR3 nucleotides read TGTGCCAGCAGTCTCCAAGACAGGGACCGAGAGACCCAGTACTTC.